This T cell receptor beta chain was captured in a study of blood T cell repertoires in COVID-19. Across the whole study: Sources were T cells, B-cell-depleted T cells, or PBMCs; the material itself was cDNA or gDNA.

This clone was detected only once. The CDR3 consists of 12 residues. From germline, CDR1 is LNHDA and CDR2 SQIVND (reference sequence). Deletions cut 9 bases from V and 4 bases from J, with 10 bases between. Data came from immunoSEQ multiplex PCR; TCRdb stores just in-frame clones and leaves some out. The table includes 90,000 or so clones, 75% to 90% detected once. The TCR was taken from an older man with active or convalescent COVID-19. Sample: peripheral blood. The chain joins TRBV19 to TRBJ1-5; D remains ambiguous. CDR3 region: CASEGLNQPQHF. The CDR3 DNA follows: TGTGCCAGCGAGGGCCTTAATCAGCCCCAGCATTTT.